This is a list of T cell receptor beta chains from one sample in a study of blood T cell dynamics during melanoma immunotherapy. The assay was immunoSEQ multiplex PCR, and TCRdb's table has in-frame clones only and misses some. The table shows approximately 22,000 clones, with about 83% occurring only once. Sequenced here: blood, sampled from a patient treated with checkpoint blockade. Source of these receptors: a human donor with melanoma. Each CDR3 is given with its conserved first and last residue. Only part of the rows carry a size: once, few, many, or a class if the clone is expanded.

V gene: TRBV5-4; J gene: TRBJ2-2; clone size: -; CDR3 protein: CASSLGGLNTGELFF
V gene: TRBV10-3; J gene: TRBJ2-7; clone size: -; CDR3 protein: CAIRGGGYEQYF
V gene: TRBV7-2; J gene: TRBJ2-7; clone size: few; CDR3 protein: CASSTRDSYEQYF
V gene: TRBV29-1; J gene: TRBJ2-6; clone size: -; CDR3 protein: CSVGDRGLGANVLTF
V gene: TRBV4-1; J gene: TRBJ2-7; clone size: -; CDR3 protein: CASSPRDGTYEQYF
V gene: TRBV5-5; J gene: TRBJ2-5; clone size: -; CDR3 protein: CASSLDVGGPGETQYF
V gene: TRBV5-4; J gene: TRBJ2-7; clone size: -; CDR3 protein: CASSSTNSYEQYF
V gene: TRBV21-1; J gene: TRBJ1-5; clone size: few; CDR3 protein: CASSKGTGIFNQPQHF
V gene: TRBV5-5; J gene: TRBJ2-5; clone size: once; CDR3 protein: CASSPLFVAGGATQYF
V gene: TRBV4-1; J gene: TRBJ2-2; clone size: -; CDR3 protein: CASSQDWTSGNPGELFF
V gene: TRBV5-1; J gene: TRBJ2-3; clone size: -; CDR3 protein: CASSPGGRSTDTQYF
V gene: TRBV15; J gene: TRBJ1-1; clone size: -; CDR3 protein: CATSRDVFQGSFAEAFF
V gene: TRBV28; J gene: TRBJ1-5; clone size: -; CDR3 protein: CASSLLGNQPQHF
V gene: TRBV10-2; J gene: TRBJ2-3; clone size: -; CDR3 protein: CASSPRDTQYF
V gene: TRBV2; J gene: TRBJ2-5; clone size: -; CDR3 protein: CALDGPPQETQYF
V gene: TRBV11-3; J gene: TRBJ1-5; clone size: -; CDR3 protein: CASSLEGGTANQPQHF
V gene: TRBV5-6; J gene: TRBJ2-7; clone size: -; CDR3 protein: CASSLTQGMFHYEQYF
V gene: TRBV11-2; J gene: TRBJ1-1; clone size: few; CDR3 protein: CASSLSGGGTEAFF
V gene: TRBV9; J gene: TRBJ2-1; clone size: -; CDR3 protein: CASSPREKSYNEQFF
V gene: TRBV9; J gene: TRBJ1-2; clone size: -; CDR3 protein: CASSPLGLNYGYTF
V gene: TRBV19; J gene: TRBJ1-3; clone size: few; CDR3 protein: CASSISAISGNTIYF
V gene: TRBV27; J gene: TRBJ1-1; clone size: -; CDR3 protein: CASSLSWDPRLGAEAFF
V gene: TRBV4-2; J gene: TRBJ2-7; clone size: -; CDR3 protein: CASSPRSGGPSHEQYF
V gene: TRBV15; J gene: TRBJ1-5; clone size: -; CDR3 protein: CATSSFTGQGGGQPQHF
V gene: TRBV5-5; J gene: TRBJ2-4; clone size: -; CDR3 protein: CASSRDLNIQYF
V gene: TRBV28; J gene: TRBJ1-5; clone size: -; CDR3 protein: CASTIRAGGNQPQHF
V gene: TRBV7-2; J gene: TRBJ2-1; clone size: -; CDR3 protein: CASSLVAGMPQFF
V gene: TRBV15; J gene: TRBJ2-7; clone size: -; CDR3 protein: CATSRDIPGGQPYEQYF
V gene: TRBV2; J gene: TRBJ2-7; clone size: -; CDR3 protein: CASSKGQGTIEQYF
V gene: TRBV19; J gene: TRBJ2-3; clone size: -; CDR3 protein: CASSNGGFEQYF
V gene: TRBV7-2; J gene: TRBJ2-2; clone size: -; CDR3 protein: CASRNGGSGTGELFF
V gene: TRBV27; J gene: TRBJ2-7; clone size: few; CDR3 protein: CASSLRDTAYEQYF
V gene: TRBV5-4; J gene: TRBJ2-7; clone size: -; CDR3 protein: CASSLELEAYEQYF
V gene: TRBV6-6; J gene: TRBJ1-5; clone size: few; CDR3 protein: CASSSTGEPQHF
V gene: TRBV7-3; J gene: TRBJ2-5; clone size: -; CDR3 protein: CASSAQGLKETQYF
V gene: TRBV10-2; J gene: TRBJ2-5; clone size: -; CDR3 protein: CASRGLAGVLETQYF
V gene: TRBV19; J gene: TRBJ2-7; clone size: few; CDR3 protein: CASSMYSSNYEQYF
V gene: TRBV2; J gene: TRBJ2-1; clone size: -; CDR3 protein: CASLFAGGPGNEQFF
V gene: TRBV2; J gene: TRBJ1-1; clone size: once; CDR3 protein: CASSENRGATEAFF
V gene: TRBV27; J gene: TRBJ2-7; clone size: -; CDR3 protein: CASSLSPVGPQQYF
V gene: TRBV28; J gene: TRBJ2-5; clone size: -; CDR3 protein: CASSSPVPGLAGEQETQYF
V gene: TRBV18; J gene: TRBJ2-6; clone size: -; CDR3 protein: CASSRRPLDSLSSGANVLTF
V gene: TRBV28; J gene: TRBJ1-3; clone size: -; CDR3 protein: CASKGYLRSGNTIYF
V gene: TRBV7-2; J gene: TRBJ1-4; clone size: -; CDR3 protein: CASSLVSTGPEKLFF
V gene: TRBV5-6; J gene: TRBJ2-7; clone size: few; CDR3 protein: CASSGGATGRYEQYF
V gene: TRBV6-6; J gene: TRBJ1-4; clone size: -; CDR3 protein: CASSYGRGLNEKLFF
V gene: TRBV5-8; J gene: TRBJ2-1; clone size: -; CDR3 protein: CASSLDGTSGSNEQFF
V gene: TRBV7-3; J gene: TRBJ2-5; clone size: -; CDR3 protein: CASSPLGAGGYPETQYF
V gene: TRBV7-2; J gene: TRBJ2-7; clone size: once; CDR3 protein: CASSLGQGRRYEQYF
V gene: TRBV6-1; J gene: TRBJ2-1; clone size: -; CDR3 protein: CASVLAGAAYNEQFF
V gene: TRBV7-9; J gene: TRBJ2-7; clone size: -; CDR3 protein: CASSLAQASLYEQYF
V gene: TRBV5-6; J gene: TRBJ2-7; clone size: -; CDR3 protein: CASGRPSAYEQYF
V gene: TRBV9; J gene: TRBJ1-2; clone size: -; CDR3 protein: CASSSGRRGVPYGYTF